The 16 T cell receptor beta chains in this list originate from one sample, sequenced in a study of control samples from healthy donors and cancer patients (dated by TCRdb to the early 2020s). The library was made by the immunoSEQ multiplex PCR assay. What TCRdb holds here is the immuneACCESS table cut down to in-frame rearrangements. Part of the clones is not present; checked against another copy, under half of the missing clones reflect an unresolved V gene, and the others are unexplained. The sample table holds 100,000 to 120,000 clones, of which 80% to 90% were seen once. Jointly, the top ten make up about 13% of the sample. Sequences were obtained from blood. The receptors were gathered from a woman aged 45-65 years in good health.

The rearrangement joins TRBV28 to TRBJ1-5; D perhaps matches TRBD1 (6 bases). The CDR3 contains 14 residues. V lost 3 bases to trimming and J lost 7 bases, with 13 bases between them. Germline assignment: CDR1 MDHEN and CDR2 SYDVKM. CDR3 sequence: CASSFGGAGQPQHF. The CDR3 nucleotides read TGTGCCAGCAGTTTTGGGGGGGCTGGGCAGCCCCAGCATTTT.

V is TRBV6-5 and J is TRBJ1-5; D possibly corresponds to TRBD1 (5 bases). The V and J ends lost 0 bases and 4 bases respectively, with 10 bases between them. Germline V gene lookup returns CDR1 MNHEY and CDR2 SVGAGI. CDR3 length: 15 residues. The CDR3 sequence is CASSYSKQDNQPQHF. CDR3 nucleotides: TGTGCCAGCAGTTACTCGAAACAGGATAATCAGCCCCAGCATTTT.

The chain uses TRBV5-8 and TRBJ2-7; either TRBD1 or TRBD2 may supply D (6 bases each). V was clipped by 4 bases and J by 5 bases, with 13 bases between them. The germline gives CDR1 SGHTS, CDR2 YDEGEE. This CDR3 has 13 amino acids. In nucleotides, the CDR3 is TGTGCCAGCAGCGGGAGGAACAGGGACGAGCAGTACTTC. Translated: CASSGRNRDEQYF.

This sequence joins TRBV18 and TRBJ2-3; 7 bases agree with TRBD1. Germline V lookup: CDR1 KGHSH, CDR2 LQKENI. V gave up 3 bases and J gave up 5 bases; unmatched junction bases: 8. The CDR3 contains 15 residues. This chain's CDR3 is CASSPSGTALDTQYF. For the CDR3, the DNA is TGTGCCAGCTCACCCTCCGGGACAGCCCTAGATACGCAGTATTTT. Using reference TRBV18 and TRBJ2-3 for the parts outside the CDR3, the full variable domain is NAGVMQNPRHLVRRRGQEARLRCSPMKGHSHVYWYRQLPEEGLKFMVYLQKENIIDESGMPKERFSAEFPKEGPSILRIQQVVRGDSAAYFCASSPSGTALDTQYFGPGTRLTVL.

This rearrangement joins TRBV30 to TRBJ2-1; a possible D gene is TRBD1 (6 bases). This CDR3 contains 17 residues. In germline, CDR1 is GTSNPN, CDR2 SVGIG (reference sequence). V lost 0 bases, J lost 4 bases, and 19 bases lay in between. The CDR3 protein is CAWSVRTGTRQYNEQFF. The CDR3, as DNA: TGTGCCTGGAGTGTTCGCACCGGGACACGGCAATACAATGAGCAGTTCTTC.

The rearrangement joins TRBV15 to TRBJ1-5; 7 nucleotides align to TRBD1. This CDR3 region has 15 residues. Germline V CDR1 and CDR2: LNHNV, YYDKDF (reference sequence). After removal of 2 bases from V and 5 bases from J, the junction contained 6 bases not matched to a gene. This CDR3 is CATSRNGQVHQPQHF. The CDR3, as DNA: TGTGCCACCAGCAGAAACGGACAGGTTCATCAGCCCCAGCATTTT.

The J gene is TRBJ2-7, the V gene TRBV7-6, with D possibly TRBD1 on 6 matching bases. This CDR3 has 13 residues. Per germline, CDR1 SGHVS and CDR2 FNYEAQ. Trimming took 4 bases from V and 3 from J, leaving 10 bases between them. CDR3 amino acids: CASSYLDSYEQYF. The CDR3 DNA reads as TGTGCCAGCAGCTACCTGGACAGCTACGAGCAGTACTTC.

This clone was seen a handful of times. The chain couples TRBV25-1 to TRBJ2-1; D unclear. This CDR3 has 15 residues. V lost 7 bases to trimming and J lost 3 bases, with 16 bases between them. Germline V CDR1 and CDR2: MGHDK, SYGVNS. CDR3 sequence: CASMSKNSSYNEQFF. CDR3 DNA: TGTGCCAGCATGTCCAAGAATAGCAGCTACAATGAGCAGTTCTTC.

This clone showed up just a few times. The chain uses TRBV18 and TRBJ2-1; D could derive from TRBD1 or TRBD2 (5 bases each). The CDR3 has 15 amino acids. The germline CDR1 and CDR2 sequences are KGHSH and LQKENI. V was cut by 3 bases and J by 4 bases, with 13 bases left in between. CDR3 nucleotide sequence: TGTGCCAGCTCACCTCGCCAGAGGGGTTACAATGAGCAGTTCTTC. This sequence encodes CASSPRQRGYNEQFF.

The chain has TRBV5-1 and TRBJ1-3; 8 bases agree with TRBD1. Germline V gene sequence: CDR1 SGHRS, CDR2 YFSETQ. V was clipped by 4 bases and J by 3 bases; unmatched bases: 3. The CDR3 is 14 amino acids. Here the CDR3 DNA reads TGCGCCAGCAGCCAGACAGGGGATGGAAACACCATATATTTT. Its protein product is CASSQTGDGNTIYF.

The chain combines TRBV19 with TRBJ1-5; D possibly corresponds to TRBD1 (5 bases). V lost 0 bases to trimming and J lost 2 bases, with 14 bases between them. The length of the CDR3 is 17 residues. Germline V gives CDR1 LNHDA, CDR2 SQIVND (reference sequence). The CDR3 region has the DNA TGTGCCAGTAGTATAGATGGGGGACTTTTCCGCAATCAGCCCCAGCATTTT. This translates into CASSIDGGLFRNQPQHF.

The chain recombines TRBV29-1 with TRBJ1-4, with D tentatively TRBD1 (5 bases). The CDR3 covers 13 residues. Germline CDR1 reads SQVTM; CDR2 reads ANQGSEA. Trimming took off 7 bases at V and 0 bases at J, with 9 bases between the two ends. CDR3: CSATGATNEKLFF. The CDR3 DNA reads TGCAGCGCCACAGGTGCAACTAATGAAAAACTGTTTTTT.

The table lists this clone with a count of one. This chain links TRBV29-1 with TRBJ1-4; TRBD1 matches at 9 bases. J lost 5 bases, V lost 4 bases, and 2 bases had no gene match. The CDR3 has 13 amino acids. Germline CDR1 reads SQVTM; CDR2 reads ANQGSEA. The CDR3 spells CSVVGTGNEKLFF. CDR3 coding DNA: TGCAGCGTTGTCGGGACAGGGAATGAAAAACTGTTTTTT. Complete variable domain (other parts from reference TRBV29-1 and TRBJ1-4): SAVISQKPSRDICQRGTSLTIQCQVDSQVTMMFWYRQQPGQSLTLIATANQGSEATYESGFVIDKFPISRPNLTFSTLTVSNMSPEDSSIYLCSVVGTGNEKLFFGSGTQLSVL.

This chain uses TRBV9 with TRBJ1-6; a weak D match, TRBD1 (6 bases). The germline V gene has CDR1 SGDLS and CDR2 YYNGEE. V lost 5 bases to trimming and J lost 10 bases, with 22 bases between them. The CDR3 runs to 16 residues. The CDR3, as DNA: TGTGCCAGCAGTGAGGGGAGGGCGGCCCAGGGGTCACCCCTCCACTTT. Translated, it gives CASSEGRAAQGSPLHF.

The rearrangement links TRBV7-3 to TRBJ2-1, with 12 bases identical to TRBD2. Trimming at V came to 5 bases and at J to 6 bases, leaving 2 bases not matched to a gene. The CDR3 length is 14 residues. Germline V lookup: CDR1 SGHTA, CDR2 FQGTGA. The CDR3 sequence: CASSAGLAGNEQFF. CDR3 coding DNA: TGTGCCAGCAGCGCGGGACTAGCGGGCAATGAGCAGTTCTTC.

This clone was seen just once. The chain combines TRBV3-1 (or the pseudogene TRBV3-2) with TRBJ2-6, with a weak D call TRBD1 (6 bases). Germline-derived CDR1 and CDR2 are LGHDT and YNNKEL (reference sequence). This CDR3 is built from 18 residues. V lost 4 bases and J 0 bases, leaving 16 bases between the germline ends. CDR3 loop: CASSPSLGAGSGANVLTF. The CDR3 nucleotides are TGTGCCAGCAGCCCCAGTTTGGGGGCGGGCTCTGGGGCCAACGTCCTGACTTTC.